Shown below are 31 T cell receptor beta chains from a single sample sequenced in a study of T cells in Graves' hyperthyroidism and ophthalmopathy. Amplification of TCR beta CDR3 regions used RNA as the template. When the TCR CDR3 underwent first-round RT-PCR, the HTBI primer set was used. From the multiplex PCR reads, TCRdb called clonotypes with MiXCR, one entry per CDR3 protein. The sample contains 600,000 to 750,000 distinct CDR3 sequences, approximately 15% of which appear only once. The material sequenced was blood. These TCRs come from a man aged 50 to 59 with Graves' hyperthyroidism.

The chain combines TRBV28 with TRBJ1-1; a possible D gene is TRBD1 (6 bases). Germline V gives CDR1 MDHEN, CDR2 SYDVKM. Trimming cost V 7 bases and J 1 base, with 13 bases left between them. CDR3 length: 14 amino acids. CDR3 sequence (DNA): TGTGCCAGCATGACGGGACACCCGAACACTGAAGCTTTCTTT. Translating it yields CASMTGHPNTEAFF.

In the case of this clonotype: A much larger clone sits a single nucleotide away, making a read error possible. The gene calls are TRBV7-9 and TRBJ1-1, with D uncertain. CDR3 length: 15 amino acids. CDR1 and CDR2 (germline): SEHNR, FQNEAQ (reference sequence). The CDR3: CANSLQEVRNTEAFF. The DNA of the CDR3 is TGTGCCAACAGCTTGCAGGAGGTCCGAAACACTGAAGCTTTCTTT.

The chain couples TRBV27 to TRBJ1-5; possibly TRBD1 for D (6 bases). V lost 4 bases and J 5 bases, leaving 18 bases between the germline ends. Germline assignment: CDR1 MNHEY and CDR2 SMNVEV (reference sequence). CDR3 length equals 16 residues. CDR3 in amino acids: CASSSLGGLSHQPQHF. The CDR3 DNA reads TGTGCCAGCAGTTCCCTGGGGGGCCTAAGCCATCAGCCCCAGCATTTT.

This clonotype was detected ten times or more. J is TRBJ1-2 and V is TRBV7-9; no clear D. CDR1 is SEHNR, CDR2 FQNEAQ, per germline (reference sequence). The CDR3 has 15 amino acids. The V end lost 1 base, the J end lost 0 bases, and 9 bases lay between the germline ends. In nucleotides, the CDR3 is TGTGCCAGCAGCTTAGACGGCGGGGCTAACTATGGCTACACCTTC. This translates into CASSLDGGANYGYTF.

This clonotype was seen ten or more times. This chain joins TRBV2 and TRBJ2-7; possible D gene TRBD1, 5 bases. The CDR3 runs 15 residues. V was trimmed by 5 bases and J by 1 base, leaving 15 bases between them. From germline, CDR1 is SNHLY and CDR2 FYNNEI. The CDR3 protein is CASSKTGVLSYEQYF. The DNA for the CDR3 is TGTGCCAGCAGTAAAACAGGAGTCCTATCCTACGAGCAGTACTTC.

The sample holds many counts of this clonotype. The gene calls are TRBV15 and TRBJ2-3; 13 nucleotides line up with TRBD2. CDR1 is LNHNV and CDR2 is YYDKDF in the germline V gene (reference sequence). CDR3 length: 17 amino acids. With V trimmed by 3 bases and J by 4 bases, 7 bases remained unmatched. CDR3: CATSSEGLAGVPDTQYF. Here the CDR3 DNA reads TGTGCCACCAGCAGCGAAGGACTAGCGGGAGTTCCAGATACGCAGTATTTT.

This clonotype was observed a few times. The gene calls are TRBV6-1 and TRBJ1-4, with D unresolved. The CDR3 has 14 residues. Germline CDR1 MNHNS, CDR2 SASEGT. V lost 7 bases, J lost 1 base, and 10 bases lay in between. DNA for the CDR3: TGTGCCAGCACCGTAGGGCAAACTAATGAAAAACTGTTTTTT. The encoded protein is CASTVGQTNEKLFF.

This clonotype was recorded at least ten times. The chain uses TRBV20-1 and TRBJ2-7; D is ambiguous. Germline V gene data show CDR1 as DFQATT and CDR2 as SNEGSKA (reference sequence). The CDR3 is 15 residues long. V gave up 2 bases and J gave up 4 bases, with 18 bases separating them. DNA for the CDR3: TGCAGTGCTAGACAAAGTTTAATAGTTCCTTACGAGCAGTACTTC. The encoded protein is CSARQSLIVPYEQYF.

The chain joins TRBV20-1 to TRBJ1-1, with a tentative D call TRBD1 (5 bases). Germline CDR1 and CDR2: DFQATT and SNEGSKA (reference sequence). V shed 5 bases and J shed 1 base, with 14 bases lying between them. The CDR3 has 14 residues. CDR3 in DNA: TGCAGTGCTGGGGGGGGGAGAGGGAACACTGAAGCTTTCTTT. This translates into CSAGGGRGNTEAFF.

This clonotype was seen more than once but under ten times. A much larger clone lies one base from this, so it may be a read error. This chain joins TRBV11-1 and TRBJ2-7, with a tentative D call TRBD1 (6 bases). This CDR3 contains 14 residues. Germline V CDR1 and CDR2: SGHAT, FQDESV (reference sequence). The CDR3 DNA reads TGTGTCAGCAGCTACACAGGGTTTACTTACGAGCAGTACTTC. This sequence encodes CVSSYTGFTYEQYF.

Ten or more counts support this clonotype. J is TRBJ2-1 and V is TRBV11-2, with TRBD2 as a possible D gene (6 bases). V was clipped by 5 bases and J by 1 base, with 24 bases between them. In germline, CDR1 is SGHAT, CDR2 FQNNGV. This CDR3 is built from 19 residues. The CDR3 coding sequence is TGTGCCAGCAGCCCCATGAGGGACTTCCCAAGCCTTTCCTACAATGAGCAGTTCTTC. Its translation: CASSPMRDFPSLSYNEQFF.

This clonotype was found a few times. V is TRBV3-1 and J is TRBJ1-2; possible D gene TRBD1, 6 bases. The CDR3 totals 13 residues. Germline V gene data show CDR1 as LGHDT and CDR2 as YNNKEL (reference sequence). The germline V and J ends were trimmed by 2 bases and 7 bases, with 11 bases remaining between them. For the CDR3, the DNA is TGTGCCAGCAGCCAAACAAAGGACAGTGGCTACACCTTC. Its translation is CASSQTKDSGYTF.

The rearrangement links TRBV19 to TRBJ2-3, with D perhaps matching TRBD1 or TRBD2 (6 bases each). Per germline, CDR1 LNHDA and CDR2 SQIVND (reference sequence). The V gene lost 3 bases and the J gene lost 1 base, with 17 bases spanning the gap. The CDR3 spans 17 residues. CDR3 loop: CASSMGSDGGRTDTQYF. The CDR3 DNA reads TGTGCCAGTAGTATGGGTTCCGATGGGGGGCGCACAGATACGCAGTATTTT. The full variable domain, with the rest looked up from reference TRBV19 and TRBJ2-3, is DGGITQSPKYLFRKEGQNVTLSCEQNLNHDAMYWYRQDPGQGLRLIYYSQIVNDFQKGDIAEGYSVSREKKESFPLTVTSAQKNPTAFYLCASSMGSDGGRTDTQYFGPGTRLTVL.

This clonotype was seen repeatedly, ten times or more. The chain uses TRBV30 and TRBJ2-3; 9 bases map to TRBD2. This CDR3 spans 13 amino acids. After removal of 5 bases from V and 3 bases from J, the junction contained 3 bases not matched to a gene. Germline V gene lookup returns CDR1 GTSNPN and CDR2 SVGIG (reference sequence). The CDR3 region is CAWLREGTDTQYF. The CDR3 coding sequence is TGTGCCTGGTTGCGGGAGGGAACAGATACGCAGTATTTT.

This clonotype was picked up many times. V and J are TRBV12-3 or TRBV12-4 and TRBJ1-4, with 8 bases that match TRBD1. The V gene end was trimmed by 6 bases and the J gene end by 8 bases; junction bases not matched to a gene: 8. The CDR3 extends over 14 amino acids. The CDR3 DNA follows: TGTGCCAGCAGCCAGGACAGGGTTGGAGAAAAACTGTTTTTT. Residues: CASSQDRVGEKLFF.

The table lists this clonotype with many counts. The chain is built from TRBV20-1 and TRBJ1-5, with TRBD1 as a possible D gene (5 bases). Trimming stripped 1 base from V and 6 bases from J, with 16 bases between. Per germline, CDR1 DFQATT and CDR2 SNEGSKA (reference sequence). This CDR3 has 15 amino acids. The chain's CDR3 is CSARGMVGVGQPQHF. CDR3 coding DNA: TGCAGTGCTAGAGGGATGGTGGGGGTTGGTCAGCCCCAGCATTTT.

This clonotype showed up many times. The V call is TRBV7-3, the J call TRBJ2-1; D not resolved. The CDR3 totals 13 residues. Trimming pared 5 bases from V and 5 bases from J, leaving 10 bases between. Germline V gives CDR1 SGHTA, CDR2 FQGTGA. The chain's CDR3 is CASSVPPHNEQFF. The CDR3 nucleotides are TGTGCCAGCAGCGTGCCCCCCCACAATGAGCAGTTCTTC.

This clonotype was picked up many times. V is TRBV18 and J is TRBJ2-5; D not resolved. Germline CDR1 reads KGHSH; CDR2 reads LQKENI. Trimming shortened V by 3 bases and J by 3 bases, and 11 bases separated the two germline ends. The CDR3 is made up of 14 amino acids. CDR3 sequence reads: CASSPGVSEETQYF. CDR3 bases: TGTGCCAGCTCACCTGGGGTCTCGGAAGAGACCCAGTACTTC.

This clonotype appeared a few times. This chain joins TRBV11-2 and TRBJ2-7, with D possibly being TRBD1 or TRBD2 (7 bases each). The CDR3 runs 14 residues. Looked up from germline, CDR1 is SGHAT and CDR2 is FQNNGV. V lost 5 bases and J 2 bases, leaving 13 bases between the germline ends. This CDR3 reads CASSQGGFTYEQYF. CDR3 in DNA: TGTGCCAGCAGCCAGGGGGGGTTCACCTACGAGCAGTACTTC.

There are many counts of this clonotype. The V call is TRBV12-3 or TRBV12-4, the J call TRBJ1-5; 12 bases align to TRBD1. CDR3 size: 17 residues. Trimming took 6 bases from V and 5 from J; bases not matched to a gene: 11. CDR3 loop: CASSRIRGQGADQPQHF. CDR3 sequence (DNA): TGTGCCAGCAGCCGTATCAGGGGACAGGGGGCAGATCAGCCCCAGCATTTT.

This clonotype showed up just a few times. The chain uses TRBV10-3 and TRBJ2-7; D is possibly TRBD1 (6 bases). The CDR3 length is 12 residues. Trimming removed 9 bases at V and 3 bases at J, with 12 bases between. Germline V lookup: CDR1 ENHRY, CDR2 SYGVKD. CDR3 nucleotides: TGTGCCATTACGGACAGTTACTACGAGCAGTACTTC. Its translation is CAITDSYYEQYF.

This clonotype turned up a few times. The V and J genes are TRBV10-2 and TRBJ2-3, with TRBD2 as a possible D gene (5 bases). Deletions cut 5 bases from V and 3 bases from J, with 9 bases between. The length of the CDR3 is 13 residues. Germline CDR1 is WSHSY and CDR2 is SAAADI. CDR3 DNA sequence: TGCGCCAGCAGTATACCGGGAACAGATACGCAGTATTTT. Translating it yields CASSIPGTDTQYF.

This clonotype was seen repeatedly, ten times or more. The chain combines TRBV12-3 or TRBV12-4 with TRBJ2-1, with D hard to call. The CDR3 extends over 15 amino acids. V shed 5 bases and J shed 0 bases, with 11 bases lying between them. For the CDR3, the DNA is TGTGCCAGCAGTCCCGACGTAAGCTCCTACAATGAGCAGTTCTTC. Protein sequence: CASSPDVSSYNEQFF.

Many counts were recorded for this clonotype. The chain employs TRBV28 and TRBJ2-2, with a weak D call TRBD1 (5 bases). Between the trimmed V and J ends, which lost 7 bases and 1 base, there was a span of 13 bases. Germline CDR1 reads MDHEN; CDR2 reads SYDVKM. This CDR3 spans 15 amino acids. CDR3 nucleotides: TGTGCCAGCATTAGGGGCGATCGGAACACCGGGGAGCTGTTTTTT. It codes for CASIRGDRNTGELFF.

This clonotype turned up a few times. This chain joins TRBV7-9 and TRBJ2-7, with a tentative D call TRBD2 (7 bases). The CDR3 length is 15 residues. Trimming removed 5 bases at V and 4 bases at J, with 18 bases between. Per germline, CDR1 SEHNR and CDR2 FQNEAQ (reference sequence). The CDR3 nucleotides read TGTGCCAGCAGCCCCCCCCTAGGGGGGGCATACGAGCAGTACTTC. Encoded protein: CASSPPLGGAYEQYF. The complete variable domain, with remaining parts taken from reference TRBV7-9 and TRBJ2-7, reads DTGVSQNPRHKITKRGQNVTFRCDPISEHNRLYWYRQTLGQGPEFLTYFQNEAQLEKSRLLSDRFSAERPKGSFSTLEIQRTEQGDSAMYLCASSPPLGGAYEQYFGPGTRLTVT.

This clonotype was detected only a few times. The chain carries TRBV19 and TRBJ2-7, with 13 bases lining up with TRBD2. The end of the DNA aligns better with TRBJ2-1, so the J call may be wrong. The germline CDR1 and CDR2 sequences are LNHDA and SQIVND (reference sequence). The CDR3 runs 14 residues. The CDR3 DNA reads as TGTGCCAGCAATGGACTAGCGGGAGCCTACGAGCAGTTCTTC. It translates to CASNGLAGAYEQFF.

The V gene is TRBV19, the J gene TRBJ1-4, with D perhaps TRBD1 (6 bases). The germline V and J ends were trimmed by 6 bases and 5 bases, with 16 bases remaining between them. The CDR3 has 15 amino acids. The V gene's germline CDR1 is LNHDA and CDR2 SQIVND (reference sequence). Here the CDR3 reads CASSAWTVRNEKLFF. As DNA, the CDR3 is TGTGCCAGTAGCGCGTGGACAGTCCGGAATGAAAAACTGTTTTTT. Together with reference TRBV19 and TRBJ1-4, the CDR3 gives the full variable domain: DGGITQSPKYLFRKEGQNVTLSCEQNLNHDAMYWYRQDPGQGLRLIYYSQIVNDFQKGDIAEGYSVSREKKESFPLTVTSAQKNPTAFYLCASSAWTVRNEKLFFGSGTQLSVL.

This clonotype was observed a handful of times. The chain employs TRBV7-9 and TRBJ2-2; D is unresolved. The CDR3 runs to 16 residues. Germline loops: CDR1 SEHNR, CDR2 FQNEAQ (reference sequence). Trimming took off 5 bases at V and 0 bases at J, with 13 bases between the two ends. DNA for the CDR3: TGTGCCAGCAGCCCATCGGTCAGACCGAACACCGGGGAGCTGTTTTTT. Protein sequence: CASSPSVRPNTGELFF.

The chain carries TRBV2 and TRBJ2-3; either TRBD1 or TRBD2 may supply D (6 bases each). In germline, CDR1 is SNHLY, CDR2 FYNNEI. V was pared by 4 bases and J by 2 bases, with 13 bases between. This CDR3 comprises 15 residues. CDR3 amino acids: CASSAAEGVTDTQYF. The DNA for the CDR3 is TGTGCCAGCAGTGCAGCGGAGGGGGTCACAGATACGCAGTATTTT.

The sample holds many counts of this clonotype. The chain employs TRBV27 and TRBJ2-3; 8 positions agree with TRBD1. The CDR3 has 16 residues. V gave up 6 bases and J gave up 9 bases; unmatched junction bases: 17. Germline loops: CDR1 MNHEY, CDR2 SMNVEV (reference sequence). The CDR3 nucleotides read TGTGCCAGCAGAGAACGGACAGGGTTCAGTCAGAGGACGCAGTATTTT. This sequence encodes CASRERTGFSQRTQYF.

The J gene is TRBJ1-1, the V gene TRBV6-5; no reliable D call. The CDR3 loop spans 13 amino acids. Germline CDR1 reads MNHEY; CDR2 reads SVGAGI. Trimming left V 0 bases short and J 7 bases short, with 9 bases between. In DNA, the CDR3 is TGTGCCAGCAGTTACTCGACGGGCCTTGAAGCTTTCTTT. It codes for CASSYSTGLEAFF.